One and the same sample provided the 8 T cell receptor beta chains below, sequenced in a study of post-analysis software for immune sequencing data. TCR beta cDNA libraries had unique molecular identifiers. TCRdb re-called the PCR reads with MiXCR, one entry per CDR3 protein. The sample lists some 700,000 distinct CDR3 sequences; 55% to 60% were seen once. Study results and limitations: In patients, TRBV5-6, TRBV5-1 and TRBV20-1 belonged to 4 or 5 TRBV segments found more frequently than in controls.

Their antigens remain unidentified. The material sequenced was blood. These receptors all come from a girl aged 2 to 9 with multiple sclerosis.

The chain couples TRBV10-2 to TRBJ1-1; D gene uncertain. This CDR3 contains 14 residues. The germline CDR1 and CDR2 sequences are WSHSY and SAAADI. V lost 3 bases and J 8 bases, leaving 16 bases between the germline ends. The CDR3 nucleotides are TGCGCCAGCAGTGACTACACAGAGATAAAGGAAGCTTTCTTT. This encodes CASSDYTEIKEAFF.

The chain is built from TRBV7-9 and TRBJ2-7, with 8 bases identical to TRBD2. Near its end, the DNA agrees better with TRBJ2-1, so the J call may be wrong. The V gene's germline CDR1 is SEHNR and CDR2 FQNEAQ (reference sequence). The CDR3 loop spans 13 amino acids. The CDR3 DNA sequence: TGTGCCAGCAGCCCGACGAGCGGGGGAGAGCAGTTCTTC. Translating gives CASSPTSGGEQFF.

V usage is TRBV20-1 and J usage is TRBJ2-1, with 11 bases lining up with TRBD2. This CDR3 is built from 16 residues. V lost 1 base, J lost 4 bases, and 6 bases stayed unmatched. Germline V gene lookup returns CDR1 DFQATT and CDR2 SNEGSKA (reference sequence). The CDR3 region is CSARVLAGALYNEQFF. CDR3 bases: TGCAGTGCTAGAGTACTAGCGGGAGCTCTATACAATGAGCAGTTCTTC.

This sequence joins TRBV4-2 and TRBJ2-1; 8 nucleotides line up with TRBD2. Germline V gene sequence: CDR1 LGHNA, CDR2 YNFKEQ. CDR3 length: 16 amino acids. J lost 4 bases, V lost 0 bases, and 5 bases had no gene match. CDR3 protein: CASSQDVAGPYNEQFF. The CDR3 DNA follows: TGTGCCAGCAGCCAAGACGTAGCGGGACCTTACAATGAGCAGTTCTTC.

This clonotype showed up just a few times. The chain's CDR3 is CASSLTTENTEAFF. CDR3 nucleotide sequence: TGCGCCAGCAGCCTAACGACCGAGAACACTGAAGCTTTCTTT. This chain joins TRBV5-1 and TRBJ1-1; unclear D gene. The V gene lost 4 bases and the J gene lost 1 base, with 11 bases spanning the gap. Per the germline V gene, CDR1 is SGHRS and CDR2 is YFSETQ. This CDR3 contains 14 residues.

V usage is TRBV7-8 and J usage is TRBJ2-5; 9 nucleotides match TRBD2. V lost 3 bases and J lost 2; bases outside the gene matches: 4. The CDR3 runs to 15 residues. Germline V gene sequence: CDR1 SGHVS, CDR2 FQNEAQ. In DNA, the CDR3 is TGTGCCAGCAGCTTGGCTAGCGGGGAACAAGAGACCCAGTACTTC. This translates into CASSLASGEQETQYF.

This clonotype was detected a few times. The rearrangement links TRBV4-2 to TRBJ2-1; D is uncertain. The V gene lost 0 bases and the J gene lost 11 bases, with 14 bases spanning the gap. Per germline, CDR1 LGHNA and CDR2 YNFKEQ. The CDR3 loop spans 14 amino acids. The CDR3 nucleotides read TGTGCCAGCAGCCAAGAATTAGGGAACCAAAAGCAGTTCTTC. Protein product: CASSQELGNQKQFF.

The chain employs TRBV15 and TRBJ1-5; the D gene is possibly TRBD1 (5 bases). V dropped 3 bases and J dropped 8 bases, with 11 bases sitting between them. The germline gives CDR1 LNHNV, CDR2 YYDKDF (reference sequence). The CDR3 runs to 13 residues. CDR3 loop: CATSRDGGEPQHF. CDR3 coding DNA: TGTGCCACCAGCAGGGACGGGGGAGAGCCCCAGCATTTT. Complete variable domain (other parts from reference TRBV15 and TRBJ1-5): DAMVIQNPRYQVTQFGKPVTLSCSQTLNHNVMYWYQQKSSQAPKLLFHYYDKDFNNEADTPDNFQSRRPNTSFCFLDIRSPGLGDTAMYLCATSRDGGEPQHFGDGTRLSIL.